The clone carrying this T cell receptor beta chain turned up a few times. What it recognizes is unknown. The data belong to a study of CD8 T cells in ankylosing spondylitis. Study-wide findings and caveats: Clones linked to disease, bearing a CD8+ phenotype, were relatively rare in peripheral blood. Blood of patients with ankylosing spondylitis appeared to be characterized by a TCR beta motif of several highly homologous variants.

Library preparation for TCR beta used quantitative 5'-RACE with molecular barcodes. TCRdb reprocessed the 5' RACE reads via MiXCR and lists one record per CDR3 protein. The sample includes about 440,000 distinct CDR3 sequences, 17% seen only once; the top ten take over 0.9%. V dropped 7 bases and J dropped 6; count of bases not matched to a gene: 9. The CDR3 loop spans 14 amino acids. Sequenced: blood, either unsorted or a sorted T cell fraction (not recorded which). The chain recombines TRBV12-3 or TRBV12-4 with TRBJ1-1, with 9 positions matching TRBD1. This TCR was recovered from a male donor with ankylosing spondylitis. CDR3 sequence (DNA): TGTGCCAGCACCGCGGACAGGGGATTCCCTGAAGCTTTCTTT. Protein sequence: CASTADRGFPEAFF.